Each of the 14 T cell receptor beta chains below was sequenced from the same sample in a study of spatial heterogeneity in lung cancer. Time point indicated: sample taken at primary tumor resection. TCRdb used MiXCR to reprocess the 5' RACE reads, holding one entry per CDR3 protein. Of about 5,000 distinct CDR3 sequences listed, roughly 2.9% were seen once; the top ten hold 20% to 25%. Material: normal lung tissue next to the tumor, obtained at surgery. The receptors shown here come from a male donor with early-stage non-small cell lung cancer.

This clonotype was counted at least ten times. The chain employs TRBV12-5 and TRBJ2-3, with 10 bases aligning to TRBD1. V dropped 2 bases and J dropped 3; count of bases not matched to a gene: 11. This CDR3 has 18 amino acids. Germline CDR1 LGHNT, CDR2 FRNRAP. CDR3 in DNA: TGTGCTAGTGGTTTGATTCGGGATGGACAGGGGGTAACAGATACGCAGTATTTT. This translates into CASGLIRDGQGVTDTQYF. Combining the CDR3 with reference TRBV12-5 and TRBJ2-3 gives the whole variable domain DARVTQTPRHKVTEMGQEVTMRCQPILGHNTVFWYRQTMMQGLELLAYFRNRAPLDDSGMPKDRFSAEMPDATLATLKIQPSEPRDSAVYFCASGLIRDGQGVTDTQYFGPGTRLTVL.

This clonotype rates as medium-sized. This sequence joins TRBV20-1 and TRBJ2-3; the match to TRBD2 covers 8 bases. V was clipped by 3 bases and J by 5 bases; unmatched bases: 10. Germline-derived CDR1 and CDR2 are DFQATT and SNEGSKA (reference sequence). This CDR3 spans 15 amino acids. In nucleotides, the CDR3 is TGCAGTGCTAGGGGACTAGTTGGGGTAGGAGATACGCAGTATTTT. This encodes CSARGLVGVGDTQYF.

This clonotype is medium-sized within its sample. CDR3 protein: CASSGTDSQETQYF. CDR3 DNA sequence: TGTGCCAGCAGCGGAACGGACAGCCAAGAGACCCAGTACTTC. The genes are TRBV11-2 and TRBJ2-5; a weak D match, TRBD1 (6 bases). From germline, CDR1 is SGHAT and CDR2 FQNNGV. There are 14 residues in the CDR3. The V end lost 5 bases, the J end lost 1 base, and 11 bases lay between the germline ends.

In its sample, this clonotype was seen many times. The J gene is TRBJ1-1, the V gene TRBV2, with no clear D. The germline CDR1 and CDR2 sequences are SNHLY and FYNNEI. V was pared by 3 bases and J by 4 bases, with 9 bases between. This CDR3 is 13 amino acids long. The CDR3 nucleotides are TGTGCCAGCAGTGACGGCGGGTCCACTGAAGCTTTCTTT. Its protein product is CASSDGGSTEAFF.

This clonotype is deemed medium-sized. The gene calls are TRBV7-6 and TRBJ1-1; 9 bases agree with TRBD1. With 5 bases clipped from V and 5 bases from J, the junction kept 9 bases outside the gene matches. Germline assignment: CDR1 SGHVS and CDR2 FNYEAQ. This CDR3 spans 15 amino acids. Written as DNA, the CDR3 is TGTGCCAGCAGCCCACAACAGGGGGCGAGGACTGAAGCTTTCTTT. This encodes CASSPQQGARTEAFF.

This clonotype is categorized as medium-sized. This may stem from a read error, because a much larger clone lies one nucleotide away. The chain uses TRBV20-1 and TRBJ2-1, with 10 positions matching TRBD2. Germline-derived CDR1 and CDR2 are DFQATT and SNEGSKA (reference sequence). The CDR3 loop spans 15 amino acids. V shed 3 bases, J shed 6 bases, and the junction held 8 bases outside the gene matches. In DNA form, the CDR3 reads TGCAGTGCTAGTGTAAGCGGGGGGGAGTGCAATGAGCAGTTCTTC. The encoded protein is CSASVSGGECNEQFF.

This clonotype was counted a few times. Since a much larger clone is just one base distant, this may be a read error. The chain combines TRBV3-1 with TRBJ1-2; no reliable D call. CDR1 is LGHDT, CDR2 YNNKEL, per germline (reference sequence). The CDR3 is 15 amino acids. As DNA, the CDR3 is TGTGCCAGCAGCCAAGCGGGCGACGGATACTATGGCTACAACTTC. Its protein is CASSQAGDGYYGYNF.

In this sample, this clonotype is medium-sized (0.01 to 0.1%). The chain combines TRBV27 with TRBJ2-7, with 8 bases identical to TRBD1. CDR1 and CDR2 (germline): MNHEY, SMNVEV (reference sequence). V dropped 0 bases and J dropped 1; count of bases not matched to a gene: 5. CDR3 length: 16 residues. The CDR3 loop reads CASSLSPGTGSYEQYF. DNA of the CDR3: TGTGCCAGCAGTTTATCTCCGGGGACAGGTTCCTACGAGCAGTACTTC.

Note on this clonotype: Being one base from a much bigger clone, this may be a read error. The chain has TRBV5-1 and TRBJ1-2, with D unclear. The germline CDR1 and CDR2 sequences are SGHRS and YFSETQ. The CDR3 has 13 amino acids. The CDR3 loop reads CASSSSINYGYNF. The CDR3 DNA reads as TGCGCCAGCAGCTCATCAATAAACTATGGCTACAACTTC.

This clonotype has ten or more counts. The V gene is TRBV6-2 or TRBV6-3, the J gene TRBJ2-6; no reliable D call. Germline CDR1 is MNHEY and CDR2 is SVGEGT. V lost 2 bases, J lost 0 bases, and 5 bases lay in between. This CDR3 is built from 15 residues. CDR3 nucleotide sequence: TGTGCCAGCAGTTACAAGTTCTCTGGGGCCAACGTCCTGACTTTC. Amino acids: CASSYKFSGANVLTF.

This clonotype was recorded many times. The chain couples TRBV4-3 to TRBJ2-5, with D tentatively TRBD2 (5 bases). The ends were cut back, 2 bases at V and 4 bases at J, with 17 bases in the middle. The germline V gene has CDR1 LGHNA and CDR2 YSLEER. The CDR3 sequence is 16 residues long. In nucleotides, the CDR3 is TGCGCCAGCAGCCAAATTCGCGGGTCGGGCGGAGAGACCCAGTACTTC. It yields the protein CASSQIRGSGGETQYF.

In this sample, this clonotype turned up many times. The rearrangement links TRBV2 to TRBJ2-3, with TRBD2 as a possible D gene (6 bases). Germline V gene lookup returns CDR1 SNHLY and CDR2 FYNNEI. V was pared by 7 bases and J by 2 bases, with 22 bases between. The CDR3 is 17 amino acids. The CDR3 protein is CASTHNLGGGDTDTQYF. The CDR3 region has the DNA TGTGCCAGCACCCACAACCTTGGTGGAGGGGACACAGATACGCAGTATTTT.

The table lists this clonotype with many counts. The chain recombines TRBV24-1 with TRBJ2-3; 11 nucleotides agree with TRBD1. The CDR3 runs 17 residues. The junction had 12 bases not matched to a gene; V was cut back by 4 bases and J by 7 bases. The germline gives CDR1 KGHDR, CDR2 SFDVKD. DNA for the CDR3: TGTGCCACCAGTGAGCCCTACGGACAGGGGGCCAGTAATACGCAGTATTTT. Translated, it gives CATSEPYGQGASNTQYF.

Concerning this clonotype: Given a much more abundant clone one base away, this may be a read error. The rearrangement uses TRBV12-3 or TRBV12-4 and TRBJ2-6; maybe TRBD1 (5 bases). This CDR3 comprises 14 residues. Here the CDR3 DNA reads TGTGCCAGCAGTGTGTCTGCTGGGGCCAACGTCCTGAATTTC. The encoded protein is CASSVSAGANVLNF.